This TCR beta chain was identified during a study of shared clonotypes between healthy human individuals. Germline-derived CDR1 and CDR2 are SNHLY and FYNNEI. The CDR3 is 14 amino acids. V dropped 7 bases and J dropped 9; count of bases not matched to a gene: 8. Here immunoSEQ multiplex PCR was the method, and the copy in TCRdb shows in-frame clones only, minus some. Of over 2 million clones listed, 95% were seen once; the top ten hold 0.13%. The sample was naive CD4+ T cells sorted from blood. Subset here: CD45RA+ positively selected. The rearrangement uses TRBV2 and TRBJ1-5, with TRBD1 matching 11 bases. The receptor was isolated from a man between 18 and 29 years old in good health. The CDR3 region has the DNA TGTGCCAGCACCGGGACAGGGGGTGTGAGGCCCCAGCATTTT. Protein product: CASTGTGGVRPQHF.